Sequencing of this T cell receptor (beta chain) was carried out in a study of T cells in tuberculosis. Assay used: immunoSEQ multiplex PCR; TCRdb lists only in-frame clones, some missing. The sample has around 29,000 clones; 85% to 95% are singletons. Between the trimmed V and J ends, which lost 1 base and 2 bases, there was a span of 12 bases. Germline loops: CDR1 LNHNV, CDR2 YYDKDF (reference sequence). The CDR3 spans 16 residues. Sequenced input: PBMCs. This receptor was identified in a donor between 5 and 29 years old with latent tuberculosis or without tuberculosis infection. This chain connects TRBV15 to TRBJ2-1; D is unclear. In DNA, the CDR3 is TGTGCCACCAGCAGAGGATCCGGAGAAGCCTACAATGAGCAGTTCTTC. Its protein product is CATSRGSGEAYNEQFF.